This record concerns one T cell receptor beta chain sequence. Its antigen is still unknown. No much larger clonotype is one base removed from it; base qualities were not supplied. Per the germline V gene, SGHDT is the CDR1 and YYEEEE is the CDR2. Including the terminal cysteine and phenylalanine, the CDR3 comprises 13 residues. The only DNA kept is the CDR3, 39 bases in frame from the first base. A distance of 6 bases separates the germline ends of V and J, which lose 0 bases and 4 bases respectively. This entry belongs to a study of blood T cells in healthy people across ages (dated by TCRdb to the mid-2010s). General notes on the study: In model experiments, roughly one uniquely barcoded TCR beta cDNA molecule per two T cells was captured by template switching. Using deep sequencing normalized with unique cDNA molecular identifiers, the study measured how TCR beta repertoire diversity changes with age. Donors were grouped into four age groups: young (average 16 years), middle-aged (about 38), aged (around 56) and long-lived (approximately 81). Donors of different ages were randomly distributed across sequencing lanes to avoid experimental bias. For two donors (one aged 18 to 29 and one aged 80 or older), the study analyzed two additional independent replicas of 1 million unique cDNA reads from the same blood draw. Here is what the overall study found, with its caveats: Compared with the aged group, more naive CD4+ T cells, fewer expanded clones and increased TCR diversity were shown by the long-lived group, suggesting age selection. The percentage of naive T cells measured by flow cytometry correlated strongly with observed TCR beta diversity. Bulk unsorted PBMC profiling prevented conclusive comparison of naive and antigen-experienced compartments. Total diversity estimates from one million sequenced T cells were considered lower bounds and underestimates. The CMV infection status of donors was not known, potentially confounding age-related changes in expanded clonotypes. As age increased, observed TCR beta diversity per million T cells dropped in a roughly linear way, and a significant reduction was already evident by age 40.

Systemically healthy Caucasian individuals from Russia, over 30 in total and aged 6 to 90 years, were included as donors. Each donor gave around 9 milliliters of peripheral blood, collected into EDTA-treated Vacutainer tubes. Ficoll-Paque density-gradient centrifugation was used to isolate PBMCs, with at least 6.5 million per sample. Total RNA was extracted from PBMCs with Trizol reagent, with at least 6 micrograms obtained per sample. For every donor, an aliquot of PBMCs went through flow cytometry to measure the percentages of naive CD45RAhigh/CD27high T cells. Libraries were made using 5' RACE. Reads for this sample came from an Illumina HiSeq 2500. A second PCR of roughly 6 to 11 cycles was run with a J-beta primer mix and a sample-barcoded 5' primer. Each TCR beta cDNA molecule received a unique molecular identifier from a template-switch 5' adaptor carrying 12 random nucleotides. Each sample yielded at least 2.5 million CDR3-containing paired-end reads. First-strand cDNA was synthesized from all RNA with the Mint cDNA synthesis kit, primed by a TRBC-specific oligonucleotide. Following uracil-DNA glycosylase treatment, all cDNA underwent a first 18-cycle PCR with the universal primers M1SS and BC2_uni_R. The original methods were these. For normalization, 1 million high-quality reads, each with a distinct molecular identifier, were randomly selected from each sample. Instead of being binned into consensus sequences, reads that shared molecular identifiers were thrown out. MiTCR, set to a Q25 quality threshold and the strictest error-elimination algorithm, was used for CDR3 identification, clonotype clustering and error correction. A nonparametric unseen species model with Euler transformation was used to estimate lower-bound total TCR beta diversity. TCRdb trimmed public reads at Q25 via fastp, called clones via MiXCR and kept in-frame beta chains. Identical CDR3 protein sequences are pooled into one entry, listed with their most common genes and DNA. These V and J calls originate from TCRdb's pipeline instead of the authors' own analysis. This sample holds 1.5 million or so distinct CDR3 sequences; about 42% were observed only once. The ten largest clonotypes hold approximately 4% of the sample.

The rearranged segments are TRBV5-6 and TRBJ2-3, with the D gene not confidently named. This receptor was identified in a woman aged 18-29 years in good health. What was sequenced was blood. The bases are TGTGCCAGCAGCTTGGTTGCCCCAGATACGCAGTATTTT. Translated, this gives CASSLVAPDTQYF.